Given below is one T cell receptor beta chain in context. The antigen is unknown. The sample is drawn from a study of neoadjuvant anti-PD-1 for oral cavity cancer. About the research overall: Patients without progression received a fourth nivolumab dose around day 43, then surgical resection on days 50-56. Study-level findings and limits: Only three patients per response group were TCR-analyzed; validation needed.

PBMC libraries mostly used approximately 500 ng of input genomic DNA, with six replicates per sample. Clones were sequenced by immunoSEQ multiplex PCR, and TCRdb holds only the in-frame ones, with some missing. The table lists about 13,000 clones, approximately 67% of them singletons. The time point was: after neoadjuvant nivolumab, at surgical resection. Germline values: CDR1 LNHDA, CDR2 SQIVND (reference sequence). V lost 1 base and J lost 0, with 7 bases in between. The CDR3 extends over 15 amino acids. The rearrangement uses TRBV19 and TRBJ1-5; no clear D. The specimen comprised PBMCs, sampled after nivolumab (anti-PD-1) treatment. The source of this sequence is a person aged 35 to 85 with oral cavity squamous cell carcinoma. The CDR3 is CASSIVRGSNQPQHF. CDR3 sequence (DNA): TGTGCCAGTAGTATAGTGCGGGGTAGCAATCAGCCCCAGCATTTT.